This T cell receptor beta chain was documented in a study of technical replicates of blood from several donors. This clone was observed once. Clones were read by immunoSEQ multiplex PCR, and TCRdb kept only the in-frame ones, dropping some. Altogether 87,000 or so clones are present, approximately 95% being singletons, with the ten largest covering 0.34%. This CDR3 has 15 residues. Unmatched junction bases numbered 8, after V lost 4 bases and J lost 3 bases. Germline assignment: CDR1 LGHNA and CDR2 YSLEER. The chain couples TRBV4-3 to TRBJ2-7, with 8 bases lining up with TRBD1. Sequencing used T cells isolated from PBMCs. The receptor was derived from a human donor in good health. This chain's CDR3 is CASSLGFGQGYEQYF. CDR3 nucleotide sequence: TGCGCCAGCAGCCTCGGCTTCGGACAGGGCTACGAGCAGTACTTC.